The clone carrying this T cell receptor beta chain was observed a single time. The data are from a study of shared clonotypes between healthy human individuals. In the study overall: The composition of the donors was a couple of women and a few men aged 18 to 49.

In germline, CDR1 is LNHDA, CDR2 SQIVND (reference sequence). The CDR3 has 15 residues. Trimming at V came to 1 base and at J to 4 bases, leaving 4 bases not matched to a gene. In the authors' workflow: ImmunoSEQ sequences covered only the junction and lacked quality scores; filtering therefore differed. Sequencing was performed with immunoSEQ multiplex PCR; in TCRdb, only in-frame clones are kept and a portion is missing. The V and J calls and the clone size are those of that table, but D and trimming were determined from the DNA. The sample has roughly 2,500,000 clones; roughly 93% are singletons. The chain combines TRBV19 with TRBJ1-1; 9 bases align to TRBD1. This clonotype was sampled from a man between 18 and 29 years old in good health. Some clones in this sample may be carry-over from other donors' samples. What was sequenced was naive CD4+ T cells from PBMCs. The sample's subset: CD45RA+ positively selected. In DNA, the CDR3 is TGTGCCAGTAGTATAGCCCCGGACAGGGGCACTGAAGCTTTCTTT. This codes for CASSIAPDRGTEAFF.